Presented here are 31 T cell receptor beta chains from one specimen sequenced in a study of T cell responses to AZD1222 COVID-19 vaccine. Produced via immunoSEQ multiplex PCR; TCRdb's table is partial and in-frame only. The data show fewer than 150,000 clones, 87% seen once. The sequencing here drew on peripheral blood, taken on day 0 of AZD1222 vaccination. The origin of the receptors is an adult in good health.

The chain combines TRBV7-9 with TRBJ2-7, with 13 positions matching TRBD2. The CDR3 extends over 16 amino acids. Per the germline V gene, CDR1 is SEHNR and CDR2 is FQNEAQ (reference sequence). The junction had 2 bases not matched to a gene; V was cut back by 1 base and J by 2 bases. The CDR3 is CASSLEGLAGTYEQYF. The CDR3 nucleotides read TGTGCCAGCAGCTTAGAGGGACTAGCGGGGACCTACGAGCAGTACTTC.

The gene calls are TRBV18 and TRBJ2-1, with unresolved D. The CDR3 loop spans 20 amino acids. Trimming pared 3 bases from V and 2 bases from J, leaving 26 bases between. Germline values: CDR1 KGHSH, CDR2 LQKENI. CDR3 region: CASSPKDSLDPQRPYNEQFF. The CDR3 DNA reads TGTGCCAGCTCACCGAAAGACTCCCTAGACCCCCAACGCCCCTACAATGAGCAGTTCTTC. Full variable domain (missing parts from reference TRBV18 and TRBJ2-1): NAGVMQNPRHLVRRRGQEARLRCSPMKGHSHVYWYRQLPEEGLKFMVYLQKENIIDESGMPKERFSAEFPKEGPSILRIQQVVRGDSAAYFCASSPKDSLDPQRPYNEQFFGPGTRLTVL.

The chain uses TRBV19 and TRBJ2-5; TRBD2 matches at 11 bases. Trimming at V came to 8 bases and at J to 5 bases, leaving 7 bases not matched to a gene. Germline CDR1 and CDR2: LNHDA and SQIVND (reference sequence). This CDR3 comprises 14 residues. The CDR3 sequence: CASAPSGGRETQYF. As DNA, the CDR3 is TGTGCCAGTGCACCTAGCGGGGGGCGGGAGACCCAGTACTTC.

The chain carries TRBV28 and TRBJ1-4; 8 nucleotides line up with TRBD1. Trimming took 6 bases from V and 5 from J; bases not matched to a gene: 8. This CDR3 has 15 amino acids. Per germline, CDR1 MDHEN and CDR2 SYDVKM. The CDR3 nucleotides read TGTGCCAGCAGCCCCCCCCGACAGGGGAATGAAAAACTGTTTTTT. Translation: CASSPPRQGNEKLFF. Looking up the rest from reference TRBV28 and TRBJ1-4 gives the full variable domain: DVKVTQSSRYLVKRTGEKVFLECVQDMDHENMFWYRQDPGLGLRLIYFSYDVKMKEKGDIPEGYSVSREKKERFSLILESASTNQTSMYLCASSPPRQGNEKLFFGSGTQLSVL.

This rearrangement joins TRBV3-1 (or the pseudogene TRBV3-2) to TRBJ2-5; D uncertain. V lost 0 bases and J 5 bases, leaving 10 bases between the germline ends. Per the germline V gene, CDR1 is LGHDT and CDR2 is YNNKEL (reference sequence). This CDR3 spans 14 amino acids. CDR3 bases: TGTGCCAGCAGCCAAGAGCGGTCCGGGGAGACCCAGTACTTC. Translation: CASSQERSGETQYF.

The rearrangement joins TRBV4-1 to TRBJ2-7, with TRBD1 matching 7 bases. Trimming at V came to 1 base and at J to 2 bases, leaving 2 bases not matched to a gene. From germline, CDR1 is MGHRA and CDR2 YSYEKL. The CDR3 has 14 residues. The DNA of the CDR3 is TGCGCCAGCAGCCAAGGGGGACAGACCTACGAGCAGTACTTC. Amino acid sequence: CASSQGGQTYEQYF.

In its sample, this clone was seen once. The V call is TRBV24-1, the J call TRBJ1-4, with D uncertain. The CDR3 spans 18 residues. V was cut by 5 bases and J by 0 bases, with 18 bases left in between. Germline CDR1 KGHDR, CDR2 SFDVKD. The CDR3 DNA reads as TGTGCCACCAGTGTGGTCCGAACAGCCCATACAACTAATGAAAAACTGTTTTTT. This encodes CATSVVRTAHTTNEKLFF.

The chain uses TRBV3-1 (or the pseudogene TRBV3-2) and TRBJ1-5; possible D gene TRBD1, 5 bases. Between the trimmed V and J ends, which lost 6 bases and 6 bases, there was a span of 9 bases. The CDR3 runs 12 residues. Germline lookup yields CDR1 LGHDT and CDR2 YNNKEL (reference sequence). The CDR3 coding sequence is TGTGCCAGCAGTCCAAGGGGTCAGCCCCAGCATTTT. Its protein product is CASSPRGQPQHF.

This chain links TRBV6-1 with TRBJ1-6; D gene ambiguous. Germline V lookup: CDR1 MNHNS, CDR2 SASEGT. V was clipped by 4 bases and J by 3 bases, with 13 bases between them. The CDR3 covers 16 residues. CDR3 in amino acids: CASSVRVLDYNSPLHF. DNA for the CDR3: TGTGCCAGCAGTGTCCGGGTGTTAGACTATAATTCACCCCTCCACTTT.

The chain employs TRBV5-4 and TRBJ1-4; D is ambiguous. The germline gives CDR1 SGHNT, CDR2 YYREEE (reference sequence). The CDR3 spans 13 residues. The V end lost 0 bases, the J end lost 8 bases, and 8 bases lay between the germline ends. In DNA, the CDR3 is TGTGCCAGCAGCTTGGTAGGGCGGGAAAAACTGTTTTTT. The encoded protein is CASSLVGREKLFF.

This clone was detected once. The chain uses TRBV19 and TRBJ2-7, with D possibly being TRBD1 (6 bases). The CDR3 has 13 residues. Per the germline V gene, CDR1 is LNHDA and CDR2 is SQIVND (reference sequence). V was shortened by 3 bases and J by 6 bases, with 12 bases between the two germline ends. CDR3 DNA: TGTGCCAGTAGTATGGGACACCTTGGCGAGCAGTACTTC. Translated, it gives CASSMGHLGEQYF.

This clone is a singleton in its sample. The V and J genes are TRBV5-1 and TRBJ2-1; D not certain. The CDR3 covers 11 residues. The ends were cut back, 5 bases at V and 8 bases at J, with 8 bases in the middle. Germline assignment: CDR1 SGHRS and CDR2 YFSETQ. Written as DNA, the CDR3 is TGCGCCAGCAGTTCGTGGGATGAGCAGTTCTTC. As protein: CASSSWDEQFF.

Relative to its sample, this clone is medium-sized. The J gene is TRBJ2-2, the V gene TRBV27, with TRBD1 matching 8 bases. The V gene end was trimmed by 8 bases and the J gene end by 5 bases; junction bases not matched to a gene: 10. Germline V gene sequence: CDR1 MNHEY, CDR2 SMNVEV (reference sequence). The CDR3 sequence is 15 residues long. The CDR3 loop reads CASRGTGLTTGELFF. As DNA, the CDR3 is TGTGCCAGCCGCGGGACAGGTTTAACAACCGGGGAGCTGTTTTTT.

The V and J genes are TRBV12-3 or TRBV12-4 and TRBJ1-1; D might be TRBD1 (6 bases). CDR3 length: 13 residues. Between the trimmed V and J ends, which lost 2 bases and 4 bases, there was a span of 8 bases. The CDR3 DNA sequence: TGTGCCAGCAGTTTAAACAGGGCCACTGAAGCTTTCTTT. Its protein is CASSLNRATEAFF.

Points on this clone: Sequence at one end of the junction differs from germline and may be a read error. The chain joins TRBV6-2 or TRBV6-3 to TRBJ1-6; D unclear. From germline, CDR1 is MNHEY and CDR2 SVGEGT. The CDR3 loop spans 13 amino acids. The DNA for the CDR3 is TGTGCCAGCAGTTATCAGGATAACTCACCCCTCCACTTT. Encoded protein: CASSYQDNSPLHF.

This clone was detected only once. The chain links TRBV19 to TRBJ2-1, with TRBD2 identical over 7 bases. With 3 bases clipped from V and 1 base from J, the junction kept 6 bases outside the gene matches. Germline V gives CDR1 LNHDA, CDR2 SQIVND (reference sequence). This CDR3 has 16 amino acids. The CDR3 loop reads CASSIFAGDSYNEQFF. CDR3 bases: TGTGCCAGTAGTATCTTTGCGGGGGATTCCTACAATGAGCAGTTCTTC.

This sequence joins TRBV12-3 or TRBV12-4 and TRBJ2-7; no clear D gene. This CDR3 has 11 residues. V was cut by 3 bases and J by 4 bases, with 4 bases left in between. The DNA of the CDR3 is TGTGCCAGCAGTTTTAGATACGAGCAGTACTTC. It specifies CASSFRYEQYF.

This clone was seen just once. The gene calls are TRBV2 and TRBJ1-6, with 7 bases matching TRBD1. V lost 3 bases and J lost 9; bases outside the gene matches: 5. CDR1 is SNHLY, CDR2 FYNNEI, per germline. This CDR3 has 14 residues. The CDR3 loop is CASSDRGSGSPLHF. In DNA form, the CDR3 reads TGTGCCAGCAGTGACAGGGGGTCGGGTTCACCCCTCCACTTT.

The CDR3 sequence is CASSLGGGPRRSPKAFF. For the CDR3, the DNA is TGTGCCAGCAGCTTGGGAGGAGGCCCCAGAAGGTCCCCGAAGGCTTTCTTT. This rearrangement joins TRBV5-4 to TRBJ1-1; no clear D gene. The V end lost 0 bases, the J end lost 11 bases, and 26 bases lay between the germline ends. Germline-derived CDR1 and CDR2 are SGHNT and YYREEE (reference sequence). The CDR3 spans 17 residues.

The chain joins TRBV27 to TRBJ2-2, with 7 bases identical to TRBD1. The CDR3 loop spans 15 amino acids. J lost 7 bases, V lost 6 bases, and 11 bases had no gene match. Looked up from germline, CDR1 is MNHEY and CDR2 is SMNVEV (reference sequence). In nucleotides, the CDR3 is TGTGCCAGCAGCTTTGACAGGGTAACTGGCGGGGAGCTGTTTTTT. Protein: CASSFDRVTGGELFF.

The V and J genes are TRBV19 and TRBJ2-3; possibly TRBD1 or TRBD2 for D (5 bases each). The ends were cut back, 3 bases at V and 5 bases at J, with 21 bases in the middle. The CDR3 has 17 residues. Germline V gene lookup returns CDR1 LNHDA and CDR2 SQIVND (reference sequence). This CDR3 is CASSINGARGYGDTQYF. CDR3 nucleotide sequence: TGTGCCAGTAGTATCAACGGGGCGAGAGGGTATGGAGATACGCAGTATTTT.

CDR3: CASSPQRGNTEAFF. The CDR3 coding sequence is TGTGCCAGCTCACCCCAGAGGGGGAACACTGAAGCTTTCTTT. This chain connects TRBV18 to TRBJ1-1, with D possibly TRBD1 on 5 matching bases. Germline CDR1 and CDR2: KGHSH and LQKENI. Deletions cut 3 bases from V and 1 base from J, with 9 bases between. This CDR3 is 14 amino acids long. The full variable domain, completed using reference TRBV18 and TRBJ1-1, is NAGVMQNPRHLVRRRGQEARLRCSPMKGHSHVYWYRQLPEEGLKFMVYLQKENIIDESGMPKERFSAEFPKEGPSILRIQQVVRGDSAAYFCASSPQRGNTEAFFGQGTRLTVV.

The rearrangement uses TRBV19 and TRBJ1-2; 7 bases are a match to TRBD1. The CDR3 contains 15 residues. V was pared by 5 bases and J by 7 bases, with 13 bases of the junction left unmatched. The germline V gene encodes CDR1 LNHDA and CDR2 SQIVND (reference sequence). Here the CDR3 reads CASSGTTTGWLGYTF. As DNA, the CDR3 is TGTGCCAGTAGTGGGACGACGACAGGGTGGCTTGGCTACACCTTC.

This chain uses TRBV4-3 with TRBJ1-4; 10 bases line up with TRBD1. Germline V gene data show CDR1 as LGHNA and CDR2 as YSLEER. This CDR3 has 13 amino acids. The V gene end was trimmed by 3 bases and the J gene end by 8 bases; junction bases not matched to a gene: 0. CDR3 bases: TGCGCCAGCAGCCAGGACAGGGGGGAAAAACTGTTTTTT. Translation gives CASSQDRGEKLFF.

This sequence joins TRBV10-2 and TRBJ2-5; tentatively, D is TRBD1 (6 bases). The V gene's germline CDR1 is WSHSY and CDR2 SAAADI. The length of the CDR3 is 13 residues. V lost 3 bases to trimming and J lost 4 bases, with 9 bases between them. The CDR3 spells CASSETGRETQYF. CDR3 DNA sequence: TGCGCCAGCAGTGAAACAGGGAGAGAGACCCAGTACTTC.

The chain carries TRBV28 and TRBJ1-4, with 10 bases that match TRBD1. There are 14 residues in the CDR3. Per the germline V gene, CDR1 is MDHEN and CDR2 is SYDVKM. V gave up 6 bases and J gave up 7 bases; unmatched junction bases: 5. CDR3 sequence reads: CASRRTGGSEKLFF. CDR3 DNA: TGTGCCAGCAGAAGGACAGGGGGAAGTGAAAAACTGTTTTTT.

The chain carries TRBV7-3 and TRBJ2-2; D may be TRBD2 (6 bases). The V gene's germline CDR1 is SGHTA and CDR2 FQGTGA. V lost 2 bases, J lost 3 bases, and 10 bases lay in between. The CDR3 is 15 amino acids. The CDR3 loop is CASSLGGMYTGELFF. DNA for the CDR3: TGTGCCAGCAGCTTAGGGGGGATGTACACCGGGGAGCTGTTTTTT.

The chain couples TRBV2 to TRBJ2-7; 9 nucleotides match TRBD1. This CDR3 spans 15 amino acids. The germline gives CDR1 SNHLY, CDR2 FYNNEI. With V trimmed by 7 bases and J by 6 bases, 13 bases remained unmatched. CDR3 sequence (DNA): TGTGCCAGCACTCTCCTCGGGACAGGGATGTCCGAGCAGTACTTC. Its translation: CASTLLGTGMSEQYF. Supplemented by reference TRBV2 and TRBJ2-7, the full variable domain reads EPEVTQTPSHQVTQMGQEVILRCVPISNHLYFYWYRQILGQKVEFLVSFYNNEISEKSEIFDDQFSVERPDGSNFTLKIRSTKLEDSAMYFCASTLLGTGMSEQYFGPGTRLTVT.

The chain uses TRBV5-1 and TRBJ2-7; D is possibly TRBD1 (7 bases). Germline V CDR1 and CDR2: SGHRS, YFSETQ. This CDR3 region has 14 residues. V was cut by 0 bases and J by 6 bases, with 13 bases left in between. The CDR3, as DNA: TGCGCCAGCAGCTTGGGGCTTCAGGGGGGCGAGCAGTACTTC. Protein: CASSLGLQGGEQYF.

The chain links TRBV25-1 to TRBJ2-7; D may be TRBD1 (6 bases). CDR1 and CDR2 from the germline V gene are MGHDK and SYGVNS. The CDR3 is 16 residues long. Trimming took off 1 base at V and 4 bases at J, with 17 bases between the two ends. In DNA form, the CDR3 reads TGTGCCAGCAGTGAATGGGGGCTGGTGGGTACTTACGAGCAGTACTTC. Encoded protein: CASSEWGLVGTYEQYF.

The chain joins TRBV5-1 to TRBJ2-2, with 11 bases lining up with TRBD2. The length of the CDR3 is 18 residues. Trimming cost V 0 bases and J 3 bases; bases outside gene matches: 7. Germline CDR1 reads SGHRS; CDR2 reads YFSETQ. CDR3 in amino acids: CASSLVLTSGGDTGELFF. The CDR3 DNA is TGCGCCAGCAGCTTGGTTCTCACTAGCGGGGGAGACACCGGGGAGCTGTTTTTT.